This T cell receptor beta chain was identified during a study of blood T cell repertoires in COVID-19. This clone was seen a few times. Sequenced by immunoSEQ multiplex PCR; TCRdb stores in-frame clones only, minus some. The sample yields approximately 210,000 clones, about 91% seen once. Per the germline V gene, CDR1 is LNHDA and CDR2 is SQIVND (reference sequence). The CDR3 extends over 15 amino acids. Trimming left V 7 bases short and J 8 bases short, with 20 bases between. The clonotype comes from a man aged 30 to 45 with acute or convalescent COVID-19. The material sequenced was peripheral blood. The gene calls are TRBV19 and TRBJ1-4; D call uncertain. The CDR3 is CASTPQPRRNEKLFF. CDR3 coding DNA: TGTGCCAGTACCCCTCAACCAAGGCGGAACGAAAAACTGTTTTTT.